This T cell receptor (beta chain) was obtained from a study of cytomegalovirus exposure and HLA in healthy donors. The CDR3 has 17 residues. The V gene end was trimmed by 5 bases and the J gene end by 2 bases; junction bases not matched to a gene: 8. CDR1 and CDR2 from the germline V gene are ENHRY and SYGVKD. The PCR employed 60 Vbeta primers together with 13 Jbeta primers. Method: immunoSEQ multiplex PCR; TCRdb's copy keeps in-frame clones and lacks some. This sample carries 45,000 to 65,000 clones, with over 10% going to the ten biggest clones. The V gene is TRBV10-3, the J gene TRBJ1-6; 8 bases are a match to TRBD1. This receptor was obtained from a man between 18 and 29 years old in good health and CMV-seropositive. The sequenced sample consisted of PBMCs. The CDR3: CAISLQGAWTYNSPLHF. CDR3 nucleotide sequence: TGTGCCATCAGTCTCCAGGGGGCCTGGACCTATAATTCACCCCTCCACTTT.